This T cell receptor beta chain derives from a study of identical twins (dated by TCRdb to 2015 to 2016). Regarding the complete study: To test whether fetal clonotypes persist, this study deep-sequenced TCR alpha and beta repertoires from monozygotic twins, from unrelated adults of various ages, and from cord blood. To rule out contamination, replicate twin experiments were performed at different times with different library preparation protocols. The paper's findings and limits, for the study overall: Because the same donors could not be followed over many years, conclusions were based on cross-sectional statistical analysis. Compared with coincidental sharing between unrelated individuals, out-of-frame TCR alpha sequences shared between twins showed an excess of sequences with low generation probability. Recombination models systematically underestimated out-of-frame TCR alpha sharing in monozygotic twins but agreed with sharing between unrelated individuals. Fewer insertions were carried by abundant cord blood beta clonotypes; a weaker similar trend was observed in young adult naive repertoires, while no such trend was observed in memory repertoires. Excess twin sharing in beta out-of-frame sequences was weaker because fewer shared sequences lowered the signal-to-noise ratio. Invariant T cells such as MAIT and iNKT could partly confound zero-insertion analyses, although diverse VJ usage argued against such confounding for most clonotypes.

From the cysteine up to the phenylalanine, the CDR3 has a length of 13 residues. Here the CDR3 DNA is all that survives: 39 bases in frame from base 1. Reading the germline V gene (reference sequence) gives CDR1 SSHAT and CDR2 FNYEAQ. Preparation of the library involved 5' RACE. The run used an Illumina HiSeq 2000. Template switching added a universal primer binding site, and the final cDNA carried a unique molecular identifier that allowed TCR cDNA molecules to be counted accurately. Specific primers in the conserved constant-segment region were used to synthesize first-strand cDNA for TCR alpha and beta chains. To control for contamination, every cDNA library carried two barcodes: a SMART-Mk sample barcode plus Illumina barcodes. Two successive PCR steps introduced TruSeq adapter sequences along with Illumina sample barcodes. The TCR alpha and beta cDNA libraries were sequenced on the Illumina HiSeq platform using custom primers. The authors' analysis ran thus. Unique molecular identifiers were extracted from raw reads with MiGEC, and CDR3 positions were determined with MiXCR. Recombination models were inferred per individual with the repgenHMM and IGoR tools using an EM algorithm. Shared clonotypes were analyzed with the tcR package in R, and sharing was normalized by the product of cloneset sizes. To study raw recombination without the effects of thymic and clonal selection, out-of-frame nonproductive sequences were analyzed. TCRdb's own reprocessing of the public reads used fastp at Q25 and MiXCR and kept productive beta chains. Identical CDR3 proteins give one entry, which carries the most common genes and DNA. These V and J calls derive from TCRdb rather than the authors' analysis. The table for this sample lists around 250,000 distinct CDR3 sequences; roughly 13% of them were counted only once. The ten biggest clones cover roughly 4.2% of the sample.

Only healthy Caucasian donors were included. Three pairs of female monozygotic twins, all aged about 18 to 30 years, were included in the twin cohort. Miltenyi CD45RO+ enrichment and human naive T-cell isolation kits were used to isolate memory (CD45RO+) and naive T cells from PBMC. This clonotype was counted ten times or more. Its binding antigen is unknown. Its ends do not fully match the called genes, so a read error is possible. The sample was also reused in another study, on yellow fever vaccine responses in identical twins. Per the second study: The authors reported that the T cell response to vaccination in identical twins appeared partly convergent and partly personalized. In identical twins, the study followed T cell clones that responded to the vaccine with precision.

The source material was memory (CD45RO+) T cells sorted from blood. Reading the label with the study, this specimen's cell subset or site is: CD45RO+ enriched T cells. The receptor was derived from a woman aged 18-30 years in good health. Recombination joined TRBV7-7 with TRBJ2-2; a tentative D match to TRBD2 spans 5 bases. The CDR3 has the sequence CASSLALTGELFF. The nucleotide sequence is given as TGTGCTAGCAGCTTAGCGCTAACCGGGGAGCTGTTTTTT.